This passage covers 29 T cell receptor beta chains from one sample sequenced in a study of T cells in Graves' hyperthyroidism and ophthalmopathy. RNA transcripts gave rise to amplified TCR beta CDR3 regions. A first-round RT-PCR of the TCR CDR3 used the HTBI primer set. TCRdb passed the multiplex PCR reads through MiXCR, listing each CDR3 protein once. This table has under 400,000 distinct CDR3 sequences, roughly 21% appearing once. Sequencing was carried out using blood. All receptors come from a woman aged 45-65 years with Graves' hyperthyroidism.

The J gene is TRBJ2-1, the V gene TRBV12-3 or TRBV12-4, with D maybe TRBD2 (5 bases). The CDR3 runs to 13 residues. V shed 7 bases and J shed 8 bases, with 15 bases lying between them. DNA of the CDR3: TGTGCCAGCATAATTCAAGAGGGCCATGAGCAGTTCTTC. As protein: CASIIQEGHEQFF.

The CDR3 nucleotides are TGCAGTGCTAGAGATTGGCGGGGCCACAATCAGCCCCAGCATTTT. This gives the protein CSARDWRGHNQPQHF. The rearrangement joins TRBV20-1 to TRBJ1-5; a possible D gene is TRBD1 (5 bases). From germline, CDR1 is DFQATT and CDR2 SNEGSKA (reference sequence). The CDR3 totals 15 residues. Trimming took 0 bases from V and 3 from J, leaving 12 bases between them.

The table lists this clonotype with many counts. V usage is TRBV30 and J usage is TRBJ1-5, with D uncertain. The germline V gene encodes CDR1 GTSNPN and CDR2 SVGIG (reference sequence). This CDR3 has 14 amino acids. V lost 1 base and J 2 bases, leaving 9 bases between the germline ends. CDR3 bases: TGTGCCTGGAGTGGGGCGAGGGGCAATCAGCCCCAGCATTTT. Residues: CAWSGARGNQPQHF. Filled out from reference TRBV30 and TRBJ1-5, the complete variable domain reads SQTIHQWPATLVQPVGSPLSLECTVEGTSNPNLYWYRQAAGRGLQLLFYSVGIGQISSEVPQNLSASRPQDRQFILSSKKLLLSDSGFYLCAWSGARGNQPQHFGDGTRLSIL.

This clonotype was counted at least ten times. The V call is TRBV3-1, the J call TRBJ2-7; a possible D gene is TRBD1 (5 bases). The CDR3 is 14 residues long. Looked up from germline, CDR1 is LGHDT and CDR2 is YNNKEL (reference sequence). Trimming left V 1 base short and J 1 base short, with 8 bases between. CDR3 loop: CASSQVTESYEQYF. The CDR3 DNA is TGTGCCAGCAGCCAAGTGACAGAATCCTACGAGCAGTACTTC.

Only one count was recorded for this clonotype. This chain uses TRBV12-3 or TRBV12-4 with TRBJ1-1; D is uncertain. The V end was cut by 6 bases, the J end by 0 bases, with 8 bases between. The CDR3 length is 13 residues. DNA of the CDR3: TGTGCCAGCAGCCCCGCAGTGAACACTGAAGCTTTCTTT. This translates into CASSPAVNTEAFF.

In this sample, this clonotype turned up many times. One junction end does not reproduce the germline sequence, and a read error may be involved. DNA for the CDR3: TGCAGTGCTAGACGGTCGGACGGTAGCTCCTATAATTCATCCCTCCACTTT. This codes for CSARRSDGSSYNSSLHF. This chain joins TRBV20-1 and TRBJ1-6; no reliable D call. CDR3 length: 17 residues. Germline V gene sequence: CDR1 DFQATT, CDR2 SNEGSKA (reference sequence).

In its sample, this clonotype was seen many times. The chain carries TRBV5-6 and TRBJ1-2; perhaps TRBD1 as D (5 bases). Trimming stripped 2 bases from V and 7 bases from J, with 15 bases between. The CDR3 is made up of 14 amino acids. Germline V lookup: CDR1 SGHDT, CDR2 YYEEEE. The CDR3 nucleotides read TGTGCCAGCAGCTTTGGCAGGGCCGGTACTGGCTACACCTTC. It is translated as CASSFGRAGTGYTF.

V usage is TRBV7-2 and J usage is TRBJ1-5; 8 bases are a match to TRBD1. Germline V gives CDR1 SGHTA, CDR2 FQGNSA. The CDR3 runs to 16 residues. Trimming at V came to 3 bases and at J to 5 bases, leaving 9 bases not matched to a gene. CDR3 coding DNA: TGTGCCAGCAGCTTCACAGGGGGAAGTATGCATCAGCCCCAGCATTTT. The encoded protein is CASSFTGGSMHQPQHF.

This clonotype was seen at least ten times. The CDR3: CASSSRTGDTEAFF. CDR3 nucleotide sequence: TGCGCCAGCAGCAGCAGGACGGGGGACACTGAAGCTTTCTTT. This chain joins TRBV5-1 and TRBJ1-1; D is possibly TRBD1 (5 bases). CDR3 length: 14 residues. With 4 bases removed from V and 3 bases from J, the gap between germline ends came to 13 bases. Per germline, CDR1 SGHRS and CDR2 YFSETQ. The full variable domain, completed using reference TRBV5-1 and TRBJ1-1, is KAGVTQTPRYLIKTRGQQVTLSCSPISGHRSVSWYQQTPGQGLQFLFEYFSETQRNKGNFPGRFSGRQFSNSRSEMNVSTLELGDSALYLCASSSRTGDTEAFFGQGTRLTVV.

Note on this clonotype: This may be a read error, as it is one base from a much larger clone. The genes are TRBV7-2 and TRBJ2-7, with 11 bases identical to TRBD2. The CDR3 totals 14 residues. Trimming took 5 bases from V and 3 from J; bases not matched to a gene: 3. Germline V CDR1 and CDR2: SGHTA, FQGNSA. CDR3 region: CASSQTSGDYEQYF. The CDR3 DNA follows: TGTGCCAGCAGCCAGACTAGCGGGGACTACGAGCAGTACTTC. Full variable domain (rest looked up from reference TRBV7-2 and TRBJ2-7): GAGVSQSPSNKVTEKGKDVELRCDPISGHTALYWYRQSLGQGLEFLIYFQGNSAPDKSGLPSDRFSAERTGGSVSTLTIQRTQQEDSAVYLCASSQTSGDYEQYFGPGTRLTVT.

This clonotype was seen only a few times. This chain joins TRBV2 and TRBJ1-2; possibly TRBD1 for D (5 bases). Germline CDR1 reads SNHLY; CDR2 reads FYNNEI. There are 17 residues in the CDR3. The V and J ends lost 7 bases and 3 bases respectively, with 24 bases between them. The CDR3 protein is CASTVEGIGGLDYGYTF. CDR3 sequence (DNA): TGTGCCAGCACCGTGGAGGGGATAGGCGGATTGGACTATGGCTACACCTTC.

Comments on this clonotype: A much bigger clone sits one base away, suggesting this may be a read error. This chain joins TRBV7-8 and TRBJ2-1; D is perhaps TRBD1 or TRBD2 (5 bases each). Trimming pared 5 bases from V and 1 base from J, leaving 12 bases between. CDR3 length equals 15 residues. CDR1 is SGHVS, CDR2 FQNEAQ, per germline. The CDR3 nucleotides read TGTGCCAGCAGCGCCGGGACCGATTCCTACAATGAGCAGTTCTTC. This codes for CASSAGTDSYNEQFF. Variable domain in full (rest from reference TRBV7-8 and TRBJ2-1): GAGVSQSPRYKVAKRGQDVALRCDPISGHVSLFWYQQALGQGPEFLTYFQNEAQLDKSGLPSDRFFAERPEGSVSTLKIQRTQQEDSAVYLCASSAGTDSYNEQFFGPGTRLTVL.

The chain uses TRBV6-5 and TRBJ2-7; 10 bases align to TRBD1. Germline CDR1 is MNHEY and CDR2 is SVGAGI. The CDR3 is 15 amino acids. Trimming removed 2 bases from V and 6 bases from J; junction bases left unmatched: 7. The CDR3 region is CASSYSPGQGTEQYF. The DNA of the CDR3 is TGTGCCAGCAGTTACAGTCCGGGACAGGGGACCGAGCAGTACTTC.

This clonotype came up many times. This chain links TRBV28 with TRBJ2-1; 11 bases are a match to TRBD2. J was trimmed by 7 bases and V by 5 bases; bases with no gene match: 10. This CDR3 is 16 amino acids long. CDR1 is MDHEN, CDR2 SYDVKM, per germline. This CDR3 reads CASSDNSGRAGNEQFF. CDR3 DNA sequence: TGTGCCAGCAGTGATAATAGCGGGAGGGCGGGGAATGAGCAGTTCTTC.

In this sample, this clonotype turned up many times. The chain couples TRBV2 to TRBJ1-2; 9 bases align to TRBD1. This CDR3 spans 15 amino acids. The V segment lost 7 bases and the J segment 2 bases; nucleotides outside the gene matches: 8. Per germline, CDR1 SNHLY and CDR2 FYNNEI. CDR3 region: CASIPDRGRNYGYTF. The CDR3, as DNA: TGTGCCAGCATCCCGGACAGGGGCCGGAACTATGGCTACACCTTC.

The chain uses TRBV7-2 and TRBJ1-3; unclear D gene. The CDR3 is made up of 14 amino acids. The V gene's germline CDR1 is SGHTA and CDR2 FQGNSA. The V gene lost 4 bases and the J gene lost 2 bases, with 9 bases spanning the gap. CDR3: CASSSDAAGNTIYF. CDR3 nucleotides: TGTGCCAGCAGCTCGGACGCCGCTGGAAACACCATATATTTT.

Here the CDR3 reads CASRNRVSSNQPQHF. The CDR3 region has the DNA TGTGCCAGCAGGAACAGGGTGTCAAGCAATCAGCCCCAGCATTTT. This chain uses TRBV2 with TRBJ1-5, with D perhaps TRBD1 (6 bases). The CDR3 length is 15 residues. Per the germline V gene, CDR1 is SNHLY and CDR2 is FYNNEI. Between the trimmed V and J ends, which lost 6 bases and 1 base, there was a span of 13 bases.

This clonotype showed up just once. V gene TRBV20-1 combines with J gene TRBJ1-1; the D gene is possibly TRBD1 (6 bases). CDR1 and CDR2 from the germline V gene are DFQATT and SNEGSKA (reference sequence). The CDR3 covers 13 residues. Deletions cut 2 bases from V and 7 bases from J, with 14 bases between. The CDR3 reads CSARWHRAGEAFF. In DNA, the CDR3 is TGCAGTGCTAGATGGCACAGGGCGGGTGAAGCTTTCTTT.

This clonotype has ten or more counts. This chain uses TRBV28 with TRBJ2-7; 11 nucleotides match TRBD2. V dropped 7 bases and J dropped 6; count of bases not matched to a gene: 8. In germline, CDR1 is MDHEN, CDR2 SYDVKM. CDR3 size: 14 residues. The CDR3 loop is CASKIGLAGSEQYF. The CDR3 DNA reads TGTGCCAGCAAAATTGGACTAGCGGGTTCCGAGCAGTACTTC.

This clonotype was recorded at least ten times. The chain has TRBV5-5 and TRBJ2-5, with TRBD2 as a possible D gene (7 bases). The CDR3 runs 17 residues. CDR1 and CDR2 (germline): SGHKS, YYEKEE (reference sequence). Trimming shortened V by 0 bases and J by 2 bases, and 17 bases separated the two germline ends. The CDR3 DNA reads TGTGCCAGCAGCTTGGAGGGGGGAGGGGCTTTACAAGAGACCCAGTACTTC. This codes for CASSLEGGGALQETQYF.

This clonotype was detected ten times or more. The chain links TRBV2 to TRBJ2-3; D unclear. The CDR3 consists of 12 residues. Trimming cost V 7 bases and J 2 bases, with 7 bases left between them. Looked up from germline, CDR1 is SNHLY and CDR2 is FYNNEI. The chain's CDR3 is CASKAYTDTQYF. The CDR3 nucleotides read TGTGCCAGCAAAGCCTACACAGATACGCAGTATTTT.

This clonotype was observed at least ten times. V is TRBV7-2 and J is TRBJ1-4; maybe TRBD1 (5 bases). The CDR3 is 15 amino acids. The V gene's germline CDR1 is SGHTA and CDR2 FQGNSA. Trimming took 4 bases from V and 8 from J, leaving 17 bases between them. CDR3 residues: CASSSQERGWEKLFF. CDR3 nucleotides: TGTGCCAGCAGCTCACAGGAGAGAGGATGGGAAAAACTGTTTTTT.

This clonotype was detected a few times. V usage is TRBV6-4 and J usage is TRBJ2-1; tentatively, D is TRBD2 (5 bases). Germline values: CDR1 MRHNA, CDR2 SNTAGT. The CDR3 has 11 amino acids. V lost 3 bases to trimming and J lost 9 bases, with 6 bases between them. As DNA, the CDR3 is TGTGCCAGCAGTGAGGGGAGTGAGCAGTTCTTC. The encoded protein is CASSEGSEQFF.

The rearrangement joins TRBV29-1 to TRBJ1-1, with D possibly TRBD1 on 5 matching bases. Germline assignment: CDR1 SQVTM and CDR2 ANQGSEA. Between the trimmed V and J ends, which lost 8 bases and 7 bases, there was a span of 14 bases. The CDR3 length is 11 residues. The CDR3 loop is CSSRDLIEAFF. The CDR3 DNA sequence: TGCAGCTCCCGGGACTTGATTGAAGCTTTCTTT.

This clonotype was counted many times. V usage is TRBV28 and J usage is TRBJ1-2, with D possibly matching TRBD1 (6 bases). The CDR3 has 16 amino acids. Trimming pared 2 bases from V and 0 bases from J, leaving 13 bases between. CDR1 and CDR2 from the germline V gene are MDHEN and SYDVKM. The CDR3 sequence is CASSLGTGTTNYGYTF. The CDR3 DNA sequence: TGTGCCAGCAGTTTAGGCACAGGGACTACTAACTATGGCTACACCTTC.

The chain links TRBV7-2 to TRBJ2-1, with D possibly being TRBD2 (6 bases). The CDR3 is made up of 15 amino acids. V was cut by 3 bases and J by 7 bases, with 16 bases left in between. In germline, CDR1 is SGHTA, CDR2 FQGNSA. The CDR3 region is CASSFGAGYGNEQFF. DNA of the CDR3: TGTGCCAGCAGCTTCGGGGCGGGATACGGGAATGAGCAGTTCTTC.

This clonotype was observed at least ten times. This sequence joins TRBV20-1 and TRBJ1-5, with TRBD1 matching over 7 bases. This CDR3 has 13 amino acids. Germline loops: CDR1 DFQATT, CDR2 SNEGSKA (reference sequence). Trimming at V came to 3 bases and at J to 4 bases, leaving 3 bases not matched to a gene. Written as DNA, the CDR3 is TGCAGTGCTAGTCAGGGGGTGAATCAGCCCCAGCATTTT. Translation gives CSASQGVNQPQHF.

This clonotype was counted at least ten times. The CDR3 DNA is TGTGCCTGGACCCGACAGGGTGGTGCCTACGAGCAGTACTTC. It is translated as CAWTRQGGAYEQYF. The rearrangement joins TRBV30 to TRBJ2-7, with 7 nucleotides matching TRBD1. V trimming: 4 bases; J trimming: 2 bases; junction bases outside the gene matches: 8. CDR3 size: 14 residues. CDR1 and CDR2 (germline): GTSNPN, SVGIG (reference sequence).

This clonotype was picked up a small number of times. V is TRBV20-1 and J is TRBJ2-6, with 12 nucleotides matching TRBD2. The CDR3 is made up of 18 amino acids. The germline V gene has CDR1 DFQATT and CDR2 SNEGSKA (reference sequence). V shed 5 bases, J shed 0 bases, and the junction held 8 bases outside the gene matches. CDR3 region: CSAARLLAGGSGANVLTF. CDR3 DNA sequence: TGCAGTGCTGCGAGGTTACTAGCGGGAGGCTCTGGGGCCAACGTCCTGACTTTC.